This TCR beta chain was captured in a study of shared clonotypes between healthy human individuals. The germline gives CDR1 SEHNR, CDR2 FQNEAQ (reference sequence). CDR3 length: 14 residues. V lost 3 bases and J lost 2, with 10 bases in between. From CD4+ cells came CD45RA+ naive and CD45RA-negative memory subsets. Assay: immunoSEQ multiplex PCR; the TCRdb copy retains only in-frame clones and omits some. The sample lists more than 2,000,000 clones; around nine tenths were seen once. Sequencing was carried out using naive CD4+ T cells sorted from blood. Subset here: CD45RA+ positively selected. This receptor was identified in a man aged 18 to 30 in good health. The V call is TRBV7-9, the J call TRBJ1-2; D remains ambiguous. CDR3 coding DNA: TGTGCCAGCAGCTTGAAGAGCATCAACTATGGCTACACCTTC. It encodes CASSLKSINYGYTF.